Below, one T cell receptor beta chain is given with its context. Its antigen remains unidentified. Treatment reported: some 20 received Ad26.COV2.S at low or high dose, single or two shots; 5 received placebo; per-sample allocation not given. Sampling took place 63 days after the first vaccine or placebo injection. Profiling relied on immunoSEQ multiplex PCR, and the TCRdb table lists in-frame clones only, not all of them. The sample yields some 340,000 clones, over 80% seen once. The sample originates from a study of Ad26.COV2.S vaccination and SARS-CoV-2 variants. Study-level information: Intramuscular Ad26.COV2.S doses were given once or twice, 56 days apart. Notes on the study in general: Overall T cell responses may have been underestimated by the analyses of TCR breadth and depth. Vaccinated and placebo-treated recipients had similar non-spike TCR breadth.

This CDR3 is 13 amino acids long. The germline V and J ends were trimmed by 8 bases and 4 bases, with 13 bases remaining between them. The V gene's germline CDR1 is ENHRY and CDR2 SYGVKD. The material was peripheral blood, obtained in a trial of Ad26.COV2.S vaccine versus placebo. This chain joins TRBV10-3 and TRBJ2-3; no definite D call. This receptor was identified in a person between 18 and 59 years old who received the Ad26.COV2.S COVID-19 vaccine or a placebo. CDR3 protein: CAISFGSSDTQYF. The CDR3 DNA sequence: TGTGCCATCTCCTTCGGAAGCTCAGATACGCAGTATTTT.